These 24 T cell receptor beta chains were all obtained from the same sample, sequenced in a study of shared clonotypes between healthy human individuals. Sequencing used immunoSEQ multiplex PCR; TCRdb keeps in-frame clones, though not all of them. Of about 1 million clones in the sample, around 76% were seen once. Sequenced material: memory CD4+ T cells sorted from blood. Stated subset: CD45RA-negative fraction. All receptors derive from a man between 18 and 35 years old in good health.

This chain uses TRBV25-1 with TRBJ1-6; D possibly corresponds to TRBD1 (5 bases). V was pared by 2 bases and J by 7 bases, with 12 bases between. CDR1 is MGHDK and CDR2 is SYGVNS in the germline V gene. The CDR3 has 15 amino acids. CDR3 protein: CASSEQGTGNSPLHF. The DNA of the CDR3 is TGTGCCAGCAGTGAACAGGGAACTGGGAATTCACCCCTCCACTTT.

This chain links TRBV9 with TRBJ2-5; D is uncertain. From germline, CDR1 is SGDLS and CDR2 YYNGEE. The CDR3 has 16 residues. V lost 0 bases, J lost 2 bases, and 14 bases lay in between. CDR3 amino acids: CASSVALDTGQETQYF. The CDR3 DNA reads TGTGCCAGCAGCGTAGCTCTAGACACCGGACAAGAGACCCAGTACTTC.

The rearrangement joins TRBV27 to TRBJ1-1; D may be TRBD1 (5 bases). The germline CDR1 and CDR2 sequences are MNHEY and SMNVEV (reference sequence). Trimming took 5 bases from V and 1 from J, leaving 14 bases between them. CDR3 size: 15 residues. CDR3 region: CASSTPGGRNTEAFF. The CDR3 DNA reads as TGTGCCAGCAGTACCCCTGGGGGAAGGAACACTGAAGCTTTCTTT.

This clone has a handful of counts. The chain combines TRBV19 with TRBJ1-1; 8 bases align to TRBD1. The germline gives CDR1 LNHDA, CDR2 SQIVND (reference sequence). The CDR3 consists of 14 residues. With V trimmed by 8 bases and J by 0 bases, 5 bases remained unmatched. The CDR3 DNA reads TGTGCCAGTCTCGACAGGGGATTGAACACTGAAGCTTTCTTT. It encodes CASLDRGLNTEAFF.

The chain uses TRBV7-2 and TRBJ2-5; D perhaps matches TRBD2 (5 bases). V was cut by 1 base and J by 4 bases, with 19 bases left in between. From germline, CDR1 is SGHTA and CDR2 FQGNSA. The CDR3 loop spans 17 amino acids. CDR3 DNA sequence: TGTGCCAGCAGCTTAGAGACCCGGAGGCGAGGCGGAGAGACCCAGTACTTC. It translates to CASSLETRRRGGETQYF.

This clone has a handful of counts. CDR3 sequence reads: CASSPPMGGIGEQYF. CDR3 nucleotides: TGTGCCAGCTCACCCCCTATGGGGGGGATCGGAGAGCAGTACTTC. The chain joins TRBV18 to TRBJ2-7; 7 nucleotides line up with TRBD2. The CDR3 consists of 15 residues. Unmatched junction bases numbered 12, after V lost 3 bases and J lost 7 bases. Germline V gives CDR1 KGHSH, CDR2 LQKENI. The variable domain in full, with the rest retrieved from reference TRBV18 and TRBJ2-7, is NAGVMQNPRHLVRRRGQEARLRCSPMKGHSHVYWYRQLPEEGLKFMVYLQKENIIDESGMPKERFSAEFPKEGPSILRIQQVVRGDSAAYFCASSPPMGGIGEQYFGPGTRLTVT.

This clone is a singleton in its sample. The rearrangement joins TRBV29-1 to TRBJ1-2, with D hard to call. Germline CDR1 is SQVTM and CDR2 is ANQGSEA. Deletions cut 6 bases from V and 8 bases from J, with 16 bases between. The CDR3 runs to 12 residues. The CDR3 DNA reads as TGCAGCGTCTCCCCCTCTTTGGGGGGCTACACCTTC. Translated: CSVSPSLGGYTF.

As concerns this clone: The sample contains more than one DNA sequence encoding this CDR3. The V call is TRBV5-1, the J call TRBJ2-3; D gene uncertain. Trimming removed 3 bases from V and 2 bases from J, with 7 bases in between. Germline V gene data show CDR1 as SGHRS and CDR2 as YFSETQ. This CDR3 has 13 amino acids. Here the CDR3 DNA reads TGCGCCAGCAGCTCCGGAACCACAGATACGCAGTATTTT. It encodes CASSSGTTDTQYF. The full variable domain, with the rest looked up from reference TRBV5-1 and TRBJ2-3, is KAGVTQTPRYLIKTRGQQVTLSCSPISGHRSVSWYQQTPGQGLQFLFEYFSETQRNKGNFPGRFSGRQFSNSRSEMNVSTLELGDSALYLCASSSGTTDTQYFGPGTRLTVL.

The CDR3 DNA reads as TGTGCCAGCAGCTTGGCCGTTGGGGGGCGCGGGGCCAACGTCCTGACTTTC. Its protein product is CASSLAVGGRGANVLTF. The rearrangement links TRBV5-4 to TRBJ2-6, with D perhaps matching TRBD1 or TRBD2 (6 bases each). Trimming stripped 0 bases from V and 4 bases from J, with 14 bases between. The CDR3 extends over 17 amino acids. CDR1 and CDR2 (germline): SGHNT, YYREEE (reference sequence).

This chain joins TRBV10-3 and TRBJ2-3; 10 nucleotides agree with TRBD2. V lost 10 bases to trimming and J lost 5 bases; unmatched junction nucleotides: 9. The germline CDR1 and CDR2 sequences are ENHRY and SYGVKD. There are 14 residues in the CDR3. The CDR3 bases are TGTGCCACCGCTAGCGGGGGCGGTGGAGATACGCAGTATTTT. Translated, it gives CATASGGGGDTQYF.

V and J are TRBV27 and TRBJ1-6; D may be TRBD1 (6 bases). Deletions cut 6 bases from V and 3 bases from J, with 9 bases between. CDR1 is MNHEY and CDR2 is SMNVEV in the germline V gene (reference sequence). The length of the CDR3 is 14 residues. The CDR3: CASRPQGYNSPLHF. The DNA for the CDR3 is TGTGCCAGCAGACCACAGGGCTATAATTCACCCCTCCACTTT.

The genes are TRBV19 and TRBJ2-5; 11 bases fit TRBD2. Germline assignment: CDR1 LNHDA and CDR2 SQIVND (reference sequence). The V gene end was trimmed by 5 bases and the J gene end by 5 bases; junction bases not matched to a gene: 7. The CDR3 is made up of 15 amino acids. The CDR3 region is CASSRTSGRWETQYF. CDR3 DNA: TGTGCCAGTAGTCGGACTAGCGGGCGGTGGGAGACCCAGTACTTC.

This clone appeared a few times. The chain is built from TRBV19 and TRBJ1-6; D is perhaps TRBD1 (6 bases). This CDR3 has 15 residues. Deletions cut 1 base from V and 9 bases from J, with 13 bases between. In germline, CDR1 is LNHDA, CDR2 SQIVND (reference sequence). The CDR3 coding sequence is TGTGCCAGTAGTATAGGGCAGGGGTTTCGTTCACCCCTCCACTTT. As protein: CASSIGQGFRSPLHF.

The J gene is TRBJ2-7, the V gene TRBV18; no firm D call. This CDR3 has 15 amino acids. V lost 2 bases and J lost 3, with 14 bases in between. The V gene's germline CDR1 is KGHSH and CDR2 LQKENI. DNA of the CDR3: TGTGCCAGCTCACCAGGGCCCGCCATTCTCTACGAGCAGTACTTC. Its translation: CASSPGPAILYEQYF.

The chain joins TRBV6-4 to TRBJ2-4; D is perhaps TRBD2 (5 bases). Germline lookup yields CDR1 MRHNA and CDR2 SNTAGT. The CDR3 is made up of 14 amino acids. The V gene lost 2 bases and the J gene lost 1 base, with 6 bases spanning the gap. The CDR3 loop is CASSDREAKNIQYF. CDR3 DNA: TGTGCCAGCAGTGACAGGGAGGCCAAAAACATTCAGTACTTC.

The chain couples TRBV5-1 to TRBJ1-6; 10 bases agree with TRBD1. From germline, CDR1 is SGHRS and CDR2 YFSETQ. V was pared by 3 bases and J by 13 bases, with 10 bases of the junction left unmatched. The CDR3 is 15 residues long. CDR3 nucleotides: TGCGCCAGCAGCTCCCGGGACAGGGGCATTTCGCCCCTCCACTTT. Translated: CASSSRDRGISPLHF.

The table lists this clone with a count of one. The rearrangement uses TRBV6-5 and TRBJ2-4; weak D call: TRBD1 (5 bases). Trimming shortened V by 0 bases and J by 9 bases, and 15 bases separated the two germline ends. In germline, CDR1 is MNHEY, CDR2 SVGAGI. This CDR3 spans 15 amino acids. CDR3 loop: CASSYSNQGQGIQYF. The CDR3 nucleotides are TGTGCCAGCAGTTACTCGAATCAGGGCCAAGGCATTCAGTACTTC.

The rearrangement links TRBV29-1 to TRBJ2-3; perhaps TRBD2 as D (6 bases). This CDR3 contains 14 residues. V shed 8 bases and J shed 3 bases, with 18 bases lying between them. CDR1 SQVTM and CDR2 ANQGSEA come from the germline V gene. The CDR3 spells CSTIPAGWTDTQYF. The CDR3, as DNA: TGCAGCACCATTCCGGCGGGATGGACAGATACGCAGTATTTT.

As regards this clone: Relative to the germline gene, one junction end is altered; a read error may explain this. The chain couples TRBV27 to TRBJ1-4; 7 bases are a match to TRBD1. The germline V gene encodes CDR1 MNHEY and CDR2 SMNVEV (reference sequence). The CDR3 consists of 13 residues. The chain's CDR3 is CASSFYDREELFF. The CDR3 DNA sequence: TGTGCAAGCAGTTTCTACGACAGGGAGGAACTGTTTTTT.

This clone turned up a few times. The CDR3 here is CASSRLASGSGNTIYF. The CDR3 DNA reads TGTGCCAGTAGCCGGCTGGCCTCGGGCTCTGGAAACACCATATATTTT. The chain recombines TRBV19 with TRBJ1-3; D gene unclear. Trimming pared 6 bases from V and 0 bases from J, leaving 15 bases between. CDR3 length: 16 amino acids. Looked up from germline, CDR1 is LNHDA and CDR2 is SQIVND (reference sequence).

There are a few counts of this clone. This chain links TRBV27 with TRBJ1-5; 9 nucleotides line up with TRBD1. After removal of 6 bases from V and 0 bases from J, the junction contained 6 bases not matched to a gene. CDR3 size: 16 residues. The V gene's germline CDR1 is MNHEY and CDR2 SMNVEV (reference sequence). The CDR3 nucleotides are TGTGCCAGCAGGCCCGGGACAGGGTTTAGCAATCAGCCCCAGCATTTT. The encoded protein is CASRPGTGFSNQPQHF.

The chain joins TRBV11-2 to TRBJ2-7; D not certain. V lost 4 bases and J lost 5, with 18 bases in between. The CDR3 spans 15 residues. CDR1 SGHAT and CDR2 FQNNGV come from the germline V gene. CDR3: CASSSLVLGFDEQYF. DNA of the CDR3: TGTGCCAGCAGCTCGCTGGTGTTGGGGTTCGACGAGCAGTACTTC.

In DNA form, the CDR3 reads TGTGCCAGCATTCAAGGGGACAACCGCGCTTGGGCTTTCTTT. Encoded protein: CASIQGDNRAWAFF. J is TRBJ1-1 and V is TRBV6-1; maybe TRBD1 (6 bases). V gave up 7 bases and J gave up 11 bases, with 23 bases separating them. The CDR3 covers 14 residues. Germline V gene data show CDR1 as MNHNS and CDR2 as SASEGT.

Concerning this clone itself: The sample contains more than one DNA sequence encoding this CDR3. The CDR3 region is CSVGQGGYGYTF. In DNA, the CDR3 is TGCAGCGTTGGTCAAGGGGGCTATGGCTACACCTTC. This chain links TRBV29-1 with TRBJ1-2; tentative D call: TRBD1 (6 bases). Germline loops: CDR1 SQVTM, CDR2 ANQGSEA. V lost 4 bases and J lost 4, with 10 bases in between. The CDR3 sequence is 12 residues long.